One sample yielded the 12 T cell receptor beta chains listed below, sequenced in a study of blood T cell repertoires in COVID-19. Repertoires were generated with immunoSEQ multiplex PCR, while TCRdb's copy carries only in-frame clones and drops some. The repertoire holds 210,000 or so clones, less than 90% seen once, with 20% in the top ten. Specimen: peripheral blood. The receptors were gathered from a human donor in a cohort sampled during active COVID-19.

The CDR3 region has the DNA TGTGCCAGCAGCCCACCAGGCCAGATTAACACCGGGGAGCTGTTTTTT. Its translation is CASSPPGQINTGELFF. V gene TRBV11-2 combines with J gene TRBJ2-2, with unresolved D. V was clipped by 5 bases and J by 2 bases, with 15 bases between them. The CDR3 contains 16 residues. The germline V gene has CDR1 SGHAT and CDR2 FQNNGV.

This chain links TRBV6-4 with TRBJ2-3, with 9 nucleotides matching TRBD1. V gave up 8 bases and J gave up 3 bases; unmatched junction bases: 3. CDR3 length: 13 amino acids. Germline V gene data show CDR1 as MRHNA and CDR2 as SNTAGT. This CDR3 is CASRQGGTDTQYF. In nucleotides, the CDR3 is TGTGCCAGCCGACAGGGGGGAACAGATACGCAGTATTTT.

The chain combines TRBV3-1 (or the pseudogene TRBV3-2) with TRBJ1-2, with D possibly TRBD1 on 6 matching bases. Trimming shortened V by 4 bases and J by 7 bases, and 16 bases separated the two germline ends. CDR1 is LGHDT, CDR2 YNNKEL, per germline (reference sequence). The length of the CDR3 is 14 residues. The CDR3 bases are TGTGCCAGCAGCCTAAACAGGGCCCAGGCTGGCTACACCTTC. Translated: CASSLNRAQAGYTF.

The chain recombines TRBV28 with TRBJ2-7; possible D gene TRBD2, 5 bases. The length of the CDR3 is 13 residues. Germline V gene data show CDR1 as MDHEN and CDR2 as SYDVKM. The ends were cut back, 6 bases at V and 7 bases at J, with 16 bases in the middle. The CDR3, as DNA: TGTGCCAGCAGACCCGGACTCGGTGGAGAGCAGTACTTC. Its translation is CASRPGLGGEQYF.

This clone appeared once. This CDR3 is CATAGTGSQETQYF. The CDR3 nucleotides read TGTGCCACCGCCGGGACAGGGAGCCAAGAGACCCAGTACTTC. The chain uses TRBV24-1 and TRBJ2-5; TRBD1 aligns across 9 bases. V gave up 9 bases and J gave up 1 base; unmatched junction bases: 5. The CDR3 is 14 amino acids. Per the germline V gene, CDR1 is KGHDR and CDR2 is SFDVKD.

CDR3 protein: CASSLGNRGRDEQYF. The CDR3 DNA reads TGTGCCAGCAGTTTAGGAAACAGGGGACGGGACGAGCAGTACTTC. The rearrangement joins TRBV27 to TRBJ2-7; 7 bases agree with TRBD1. CDR3 length equals 15 residues. Germline V lookup: CDR1 MNHEY, CDR2 SMNVEV (reference sequence). Trimming removed 2 bases from V and 5 bases from J; junction bases left unmatched: 9.

The V call is TRBV27, the J call TRBJ2-2, with a tentative D call TRBD1 (6 bases). Deletions cut 2 bases from V and 7 bases from J, with 17 bases between. The CDR3 runs 16 residues. Germline V gives CDR1 MNHEY, CDR2 SMNVEV (reference sequence). The DNA of the CDR3 is TGTGCCAGCAGTTTAGGGGCGGCCAGGGGAATCGGGGAGCTGTTTTTT. It specifies CASSLGAARGIGELFF.

The gene calls are TRBV19 and TRBJ2-4, with 10 nucleotides matching TRBD1. Per germline, CDR1 LNHDA and CDR2 SQIVND (reference sequence). The CDR3 consists of 15 residues. The junction had 7 bases not matched to a gene; V was cut back by 4 bases and J by 7 bases. In DNA, the CDR3 is TGTGCCAGTAGTACCCAGGGACAGGGGTGGAACATTCAGTACTTC. Translating it yields CASSTQGQGWNIQYF.

The table lists this clone with a few counts. Written as DNA, the CDR3 is TGTGCCAGCAGCTTAGAGTCGTCGGGTTATGGCTACACCTTC. This sequence encodes CASSLESSGYGYTF. The V and J genes are TRBV7-2 and TRBJ1-2, with D unclear. V was pared by 1 base and J by 5 bases, with 11 bases between. The CDR3 runs to 14 residues. CDR1 SGHTA and CDR2 FQGNSA come from the germline V gene.

The rearrangement joins TRBV6-5 to TRBJ1-5, with no clear D. Trimming pared 7 bases from V and 6 bases from J, leaving 16 bases between. The CDR3 loop spans 14 amino acids. From germline, CDR1 is MNHEY and CDR2 SVGAGI. The CDR3 reads CASTSMLGAQPQHF. The CDR3 DNA reads as TGTGCCAGCACCTCAATGCTCGGTGCTCAGCCCCAGCATTTT.

The chain recombines TRBV19 with TRBJ1-3; D gene ambiguous. Trimming pared 7 bases from V and 0 bases from J, leaving 16 bases between. Germline V gives CDR1 LNHDA, CDR2 SQIVND (reference sequence). This CDR3 is built from 16 residues. The CDR3: CASTPSGRISGNTIYF. The CDR3 coding sequence is TGTGCCAGTACCCCGAGCGGCCGGATCTCTGGAAACACCATATATTTT.

With regard to this clone: The junction shows a germline mismatch at one end, possibly a read error. This rearrangement joins TRBV19 to TRBJ2-1; 10 bases map to TRBD2. This CDR3 is 15 amino acids long. The germline V gene encodes CDR1 LNHDA and CDR2 SQIVND (reference sequence). Here the CDR3 reads CASRIAGGSYNEQFF. CDR3 coding DNA: TGTGCCAGTAGGATAGCGGGAGGCTCCTACAATGAGCAGTTCTTC.